The 11 T cell receptor beta chains below all came from one sample that was sequenced in a study of tumor-infiltrating lymphocytes in oesophageal squamous cell carcinoma. TCRdb recomputed calls from the PCR reads with MiXCR, one row per CDR3 protein. The profile shows 20,000 or so distinct CDR3 sequences, around 43% of them singletons. Sequenced material: normal esophageal tissue next to the tumor. The receptors shown here come from a female donor with esophageal squamous cell carcinoma.

In this sample, this clonotype turned up once. An end of the junction does not agree with germline; a read error may underlie this. The chain links TRBV7-7 to TRBJ1-1; a weak D match, TRBD1 (6 bases). This CDR3 spans 15 amino acids. Germline V gene sequence: CDR1 SSHAT, CDR2 FNYEAQ (reference sequence). This CDR3 reads CASSTDRSPDTEAFF. For the CDR3, the DNA is TGTGCTAGCAGCACAGACAGGTCTCCGGACACTGAAGCTTTCTTT.

Remarks on this clonotype: No conserved phenylalanine or tryptophan is present at the end of the CDR3, so a read error is the likely explanation. The limits of the CDR3 on the DNA are not certain, so only TCRdb's listed CDR3 is given. V usage is TRBV6-1 and J usage is TRBJ2-5; TRBD1 is the table's D call and was not checked against the DNA. Germline V gene data show CDR1 as MNHNS and CDR2 as SASEGT. With termini counted, the CDR3 has 14 amino acids. This chain's CDR3 is CASSGTGNGYTFGS.

The rearrangement links TRBV5-1 to TRBJ2-3; D remains unclear. V lost 0 bases, J lost 0 bases, and 5 bases lay in between. Per germline, CDR1 SGHRS and CDR2 YFSETQ. This CDR3 has 14 residues. CDR3 nucleotide sequence: TGCGCCAGCAGCTTGGCTGACAGCACAGATACGCAGTATTTT. This codes for CASSLADSTDTQYF.

This chain connects TRBV5-1 to TRBJ2-6; D unresolved. The CDR3 contains 16 residues. Trimming left V 4 bases short and J 0 bases short, with 11 bases between. Per the germline V gene, CDR1 is SGHRS and CDR2 is YFSETQ. CDR3 protein: CASSLPLVSGANVLTF. CDR3 nucleotides: TGCGCCAGCAGCCTCCCTCTAGTCTCTGGGGCCAACGTCCTGACTTTC.

The chain combines TRBV20-1 with TRBJ1-1, with a tentative D call TRBD1 (5 bases). The CDR3 loop spans 14 amino acids. Trimming stripped 3 bases from V and 0 bases from J, with 11 bases between. The germline gives CDR1 DFQATT, CDR2 SNEGSKA (reference sequence). DNA for the CDR3: TGCAGTGCTAGTGTCGGGGGGATGAACACTGAAGCTTTCTTT. This encodes CSASVGGMNTEAFF.

This clonotype is labeled medium-sized. This chain links TRBV12-3 or TRBV12-4 with TRBJ2-3, with 8 nucleotides matching TRBD2. V dropped 6 bases and J dropped 1; count of bases not matched to a gene: 3. The length of the CDR3 is 14 residues. Written as DNA, the CDR3 is TGTGCCAGCAGGGCGACTAGCGGCACAGATACGCAGTATTTT. Its protein product is CASRATSGTDTQYF.

V gene TRBV7-6 combines with J gene TRBJ2-7; TRBD1 agrees at 12 bases. The J call could be wrong; TRBJ2-1 is a better fit for the DNA end. CDR3 length: 15 amino acids. Germline V lookup: CDR1 SGHVS, CDR2 FNYEAQ. The CDR3 DNA reads as TGTGCCAGCAGCGGGGACAGGGGGCTTGACAATGAGCAGTTCTTC. Translated: CASSGDRGLDNEQFF.

This chain connects TRBV7-8 to TRBJ2-3, with 8 bases identical to TRBD2. V shed 3 bases and J 5 bases; nucleotides not matched to a gene: 10. Germline loops: CDR1 SGHVS, CDR2 FQNEAQ. This CDR3 has 16 residues. The CDR3 sequence: CASSLPGGAFGDTQYF. The CDR3 region has the DNA TGTGCCAGCAGCTTGCCCGGGGGGGCATTCGGAGATACGCAGTATTTT. Variable domain in full (rest from reference TRBV7-8 and TRBJ2-3): GAGVSQSPRYKVAKRGQDVALRCDPISGHVSLFWYQQALGQGPEFLTYFQNEAQLDKSGLPSDRFFAERPEGSVSTLKIQRTQQEDSAVYLCASSLPGGAFGDTQYFGPGTRLTVL.

The chain links TRBV4-3 to TRBJ2-3; no clear D gene. The germline V and J ends were trimmed by 8 bases and 0 bases, with 12 bases remaining between them. This CDR3 is 14 amino acids long. Germline-derived CDR1 and CDR2 are LGHNA and YSLEER. CDR3 loop: CASGVSVSTDTQYF. The DNA of the CDR3 is TGCGCCAGCGGCGTGAGCGTTAGCACAGATACGCAGTATTTT.

The chain recombines TRBV7-2 with TRBJ2-1; a weak D match, TRBD2 (5 bases). Looked up from germline, CDR1 is SGHTA and CDR2 is FQGNSA. Trimming cost V 5 bases and J 0 bases, with 11 bases left between them. CDR3 length: 15 residues. CDR3 bases: TGTGCCAGCAGCCCCCAAGCGGCCTCCTACAATGAGCAGTTCTTC. It is translated as CASSPQAASYNEQFF.

This clonotype was recorded many times. The chain is built from TRBV11-2 and TRBJ1-1; no definite D call. Per germline, CDR1 SGHAT and CDR2 FQNNGV. Trimming took 5 bases from V and 0 from J, leaving 7 bases between them. The CDR3 has 13 residues. The CDR3 protein is CASSLTVNTEAFF. The CDR3 region has the DNA TGTGCCAGCAGCCTTACAGTGAACACTGAAGCTTTCTTT. Drawing the rest from reference TRBV11-2 and TRBJ1-1, the complete variable domain is EAGVAQSPRYKIIEKRQSVAFWCNPISGHATLYWYQQILGQGPKLLIQFQNNGVVDDSQLPKDRFSAERLKGVDSTLKIQPAKLEDSAVYLCASSLTVNTEAFFGQGTRLTVV.